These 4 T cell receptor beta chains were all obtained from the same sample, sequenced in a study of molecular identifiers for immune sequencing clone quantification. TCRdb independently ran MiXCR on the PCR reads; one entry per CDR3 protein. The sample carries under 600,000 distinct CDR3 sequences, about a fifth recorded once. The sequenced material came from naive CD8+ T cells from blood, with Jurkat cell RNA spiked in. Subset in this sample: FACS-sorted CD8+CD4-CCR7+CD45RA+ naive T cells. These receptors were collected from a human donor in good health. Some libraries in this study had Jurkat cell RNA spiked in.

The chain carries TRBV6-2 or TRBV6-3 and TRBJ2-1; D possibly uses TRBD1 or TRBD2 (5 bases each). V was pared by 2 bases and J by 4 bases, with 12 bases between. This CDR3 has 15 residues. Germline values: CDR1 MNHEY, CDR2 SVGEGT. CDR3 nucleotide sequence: TGTGCCAGCAGTTACACCGGGACCCCATACAATGAGCAGTTCTTC. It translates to CASSYTGTPYNEQFF.

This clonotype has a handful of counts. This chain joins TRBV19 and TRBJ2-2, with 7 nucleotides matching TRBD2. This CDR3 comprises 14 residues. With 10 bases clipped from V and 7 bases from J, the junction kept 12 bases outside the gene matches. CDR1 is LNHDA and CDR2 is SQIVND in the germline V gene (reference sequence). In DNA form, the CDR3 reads TGTGCCACGAAGACTAGCAGGGTCGGCGGGGAGCTGTTTTTT. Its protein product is CATKTSRVGGELFF.

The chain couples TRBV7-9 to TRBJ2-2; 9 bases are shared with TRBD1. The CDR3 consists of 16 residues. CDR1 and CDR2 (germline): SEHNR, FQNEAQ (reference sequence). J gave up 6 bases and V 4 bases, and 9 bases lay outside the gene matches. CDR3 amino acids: CASSYPGQGASGELFF. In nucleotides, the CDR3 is TGTGCCAGCAGCTATCCGGGACAGGGAGCCTCCGGGGAGCTGTTTTTT.

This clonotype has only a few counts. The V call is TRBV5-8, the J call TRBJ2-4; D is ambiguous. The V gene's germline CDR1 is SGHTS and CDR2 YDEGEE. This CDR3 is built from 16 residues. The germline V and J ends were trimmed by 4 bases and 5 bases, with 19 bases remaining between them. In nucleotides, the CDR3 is TGTGCCAGCAGCACCCGAGAGGTTGTACGAGAAAACATTCAGTACTTC. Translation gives CASSTREVVRENIQYF.